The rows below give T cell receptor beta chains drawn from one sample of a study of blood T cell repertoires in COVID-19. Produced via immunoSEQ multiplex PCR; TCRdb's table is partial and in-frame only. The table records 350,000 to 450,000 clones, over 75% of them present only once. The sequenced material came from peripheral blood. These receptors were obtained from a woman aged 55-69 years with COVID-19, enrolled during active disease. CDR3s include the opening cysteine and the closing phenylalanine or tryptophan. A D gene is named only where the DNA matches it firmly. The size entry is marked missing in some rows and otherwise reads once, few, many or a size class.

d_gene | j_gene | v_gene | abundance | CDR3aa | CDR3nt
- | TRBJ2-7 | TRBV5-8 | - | CASNRAGYSYEQYF | TGTGCCAGCAACAGGGCGGGCTACTCCTACGAGCAGTACTTC
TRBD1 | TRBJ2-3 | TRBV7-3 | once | CASSQQDRESTDTQYF | TGTGCCAGCAGCCAGCAGGACAGGGAAAGCACAGATACGCAGTATTTT
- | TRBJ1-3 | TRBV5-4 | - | CASSFAGAGGNTIYF | TGTGCCAGCAGCTTTGCGGGGGCAGGTGGAAACACCATATATTTT
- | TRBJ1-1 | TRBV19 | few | CASSMSELRPTAFF | TGTGCCAGTAGTATGTCGGAGCTCCGACCCACAGCTTTCTTT
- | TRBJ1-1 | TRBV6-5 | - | CASTQPGVNTEAFF | TGTGCCAGCACCCAACCCGGGGTGAACACTGAAGCTTTCTTT
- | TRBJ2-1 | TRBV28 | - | CASSTASEGTYNEQFF | TGTGCCAGCAGCACGGCTAGCGAGGGAACCTACAATGAGCAGTTCTTC
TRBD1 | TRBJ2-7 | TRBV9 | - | CASSTRPGQSYEQYF | TGTGCCAGCAGCACGAGACCGGGACAGTCCTACGAGCAGTACTTC
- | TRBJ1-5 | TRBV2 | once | CASSEAGRAQPQHF | TGTGCCAGCAGTGAAGCCGGCAGGGCGCAGCCCCAGCATTTT
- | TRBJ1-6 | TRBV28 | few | CASSQVWGNSPLHF | TGTGCCAGCAGCCAGGTGTGGGGCAATTCACCCCTCCACTTT
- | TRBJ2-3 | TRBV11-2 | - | CASSPRDTESSDTQYF | TGTGCCAGCAGCCCCCGGGACACTGAGAGCTCAGATACGCAGTATTTT
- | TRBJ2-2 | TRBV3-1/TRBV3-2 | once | CASSQTGWGTGELFF | TGTGCCAGCAGCCAGACAGGATGGGGCACCGGGGAGCTGTTTTTT
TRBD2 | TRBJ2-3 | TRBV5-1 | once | CASSRAGGRSTDTQYF | TGCGCCAGCAGCCGCGCGGGGGGGCGAAGCACAGATACGCAGTATTTT
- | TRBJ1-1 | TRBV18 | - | CASSPRSSNTEAFF | TGTGCCAGCTCACCGCGGTCTTCGAACACTGAAGCTTTCTTT
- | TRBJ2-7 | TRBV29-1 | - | CSVWGVFPYEQYF | TGCAGCGTTTGGGGGGTTTTCCCCTACGAGCAGTACTTC
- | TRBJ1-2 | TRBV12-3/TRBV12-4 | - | CASSLAAYGYTF | TGTGCCAGCAGTTTAGCGGCCTATGGCTACACCTTC
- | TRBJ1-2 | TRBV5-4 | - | CASSLWQGDYGYTF | TGTGCCAGCAGCTTGTGGCAGGGTGACTATGGCTACACCTTC
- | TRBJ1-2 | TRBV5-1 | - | CASSPESFGYTF | TGCGCCAGCAGCCCTGAGTCTTTTGGCTACACCTTC
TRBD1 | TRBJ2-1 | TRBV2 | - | CASSDRDRAWEQFF | TGTGCCAGCAGTGATCGGGACAGGGCATGGGAGCAGTTCTTC
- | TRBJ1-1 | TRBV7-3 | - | CASSTDGGTEAFF | TGTGCCAGCAGCACTGACGGGGGGACTGAAGCTTTCTTT
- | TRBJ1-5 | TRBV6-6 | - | CASSRQDQPQHF | TGTGCCAGCAGCAGACAAGATCAGCCCCAGCATTTT
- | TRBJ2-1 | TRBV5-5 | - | CASSFAQGGNEQFF | TGTGCCAGCAGCTTCGCACAGGGGGGGAATGAGCAGTTCTTC
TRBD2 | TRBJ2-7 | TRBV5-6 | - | CASSPRPLRGGLDEQYF | TGTGCCAGCAGCCCGAGGCCTTTACGGGGGGGCCTGGACGAGCAGTACTTC
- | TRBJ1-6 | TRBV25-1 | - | CASSRAQVDNSPLHF | TGTGCCAGCAGTCGCGCCCAGGTGGATAATTCACCCCTCCACTTT
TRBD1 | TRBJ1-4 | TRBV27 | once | CASSLSRGQNEKLFF | TGTGCCAGCAGTTTATCGAGGGGACAGAATGAAAAACTGTTTTTT
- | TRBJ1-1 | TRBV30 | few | CAWSAQTVSEAFF | TGTGCCTGGAGTGCACAGACAGTCTCTGAAGCTTTCTTT
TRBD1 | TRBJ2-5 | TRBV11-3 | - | CASKLNPRGLGETQYF | TGTGCCAGCAAACTAAACCCCAGGGGGCTGGGGGAGACCCAGTACTTC